Given below is one T cell receptor (beta chain) in context. Germline V CDR1 and CDR2: KGHDR, SFDVKD. The CDR3 is made up of 12 amino acids. These data originate in a study of T cells expressing NK-cell markers. TCRdb reanalyzed the 5' RACE reads, giving one entry per CDR3 protein sequence and no DNA. The sample table includes approximately 440,000 distinct CDR3 sequences. This TCR was sampled from a woman aged 45-59 years in good health. Sequences were obtained from blood T cells: a sorted CD56 or NKG2C T cell subset, CD4+ or CD8+ T cells, or bulk PBMC T cells (not recorded which). The chain uses TRBV24-1 and TRBJ2-1; lacking DNA, the TRBD2 call made by TCRdb goes unchecked. CDR3: CATGGSRNEQFF.